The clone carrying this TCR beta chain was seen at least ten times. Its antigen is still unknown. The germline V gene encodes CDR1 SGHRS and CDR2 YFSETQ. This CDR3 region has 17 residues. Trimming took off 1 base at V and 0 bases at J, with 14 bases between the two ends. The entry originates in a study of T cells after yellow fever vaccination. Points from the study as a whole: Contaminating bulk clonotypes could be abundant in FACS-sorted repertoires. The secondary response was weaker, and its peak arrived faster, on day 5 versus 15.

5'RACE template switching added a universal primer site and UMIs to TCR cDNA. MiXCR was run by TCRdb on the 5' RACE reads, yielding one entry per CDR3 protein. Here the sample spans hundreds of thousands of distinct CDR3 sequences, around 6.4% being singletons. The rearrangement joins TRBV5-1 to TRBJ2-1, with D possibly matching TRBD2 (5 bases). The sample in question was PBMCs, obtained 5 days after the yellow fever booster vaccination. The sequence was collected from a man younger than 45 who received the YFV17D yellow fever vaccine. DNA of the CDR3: TGCGCCAGCAGCTTGATCGAGGAGGCGTACTCCTACAATGAGCAGTTCTTC. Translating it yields CASSLIEEAYSYNEQFF. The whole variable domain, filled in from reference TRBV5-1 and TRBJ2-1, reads KAGVTQTPRYLIKTRGQQVTLSCSPISGHRSVSWYQQTPGQGLQFLFEYFSETQRNKGNFPGRFSGRQFSNSRSEMNVSTLELGDSALYLCASSLIEEAYSYNEQFFGPGTRLTVL.